This is a list of T cell receptor beta chains from one sample in a study of cytomegalovirus exposure and HLA in healthy donors. Sequencing was performed with immunoSEQ multiplex PCR; in TCRdb, only in-frame clones are kept and a portion is missing. The table lists 100,000 to 150,000 clones, 70% to 85% of them singletons, with about 1.8% in the top ten. Sequenced sample: PBMCs. These receptors were collected from a young man in good health and CMV-seronegative. The conserved cysteine and the conserved F or W are not part of the CDR3 here. The size field is filled for only some rows; it gives once, few, many or a size class.

v_gene	j_gene	abundance	CDR3aa
TRBV2	TRBJ1-4	-	ASSDRLGGEKLF
TRBV7-2	TRBJ1-1	-	ASSLKGEGTEAF
TRBV6-5	TRBJ2-4	once	ASSYGGQQNIQY
TRBV2	TRBJ1-2	-	ARQGADGYT
TRBV4-1	TRBJ1-2	-	ASSQDIADGYT
TRBV6-7	TRBJ2-3	-	ASSFTVSSTDTQY
TRBV4-3	TRBJ2-7	few	ASSQGLASDEQY
TRBV15	TRBJ2-3	-	ATSRLRGVTDTQY
TRBV2	TRBJ2-5	-	ASSEAHHRGRETQY
TRBV12-5	TRBJ1-1	-	ASGLVQFGRVNTEAF
TRBV10-2	TRBJ1-1	-	ASSESRGGTEAF
TRBV11-2	TRBJ1-3	few	ASSRSGGTGNTIY
TRBV12-5	TRBJ1-2	once	ASGLAGQPPYGYT
TRBV5-4	TRBJ2-5	-	ASSTDRGETQY
TRBV6-1	TRBJ2-7	few	ASSGDRGSEQY
TRBV7-6	TRBJ2-3	-	ASSSERVATDTQY
TRBV9	TRBJ1-3	-	ASSVQQGPDTIY
TRBV7-2	TRBJ2-7	-	ASSFDTTIAGGPHGEQY
TRBV2	TRBJ2-1	few	ASRDYQDRNEQF
TRBV6-6	TRBJ2-5	few	ASSSDSRGTQY
TRBV7-9	TRBJ1-1	-	ASSLPSSEAF
TRBV29-1	TRBJ2-7	-	SVGQGALHEQY
TRBV15	TRBJ2-5	-	ATSRETGLAGETQY
TRBV6-1	TRBJ2-6	once	ASSVTPGGSGANVLT
TRBV7-9	TRBJ1-5	-	ASSLSGQGRIQPQH
TRBV7-9	TRBJ2-7	-	SSSSRVAYEQY
TRBV2	TRBJ2-3	-	ASSEPEAGRDTQY
TRBV25-1	TRBJ1-4	-	ASKGQATNEKLF
TRBV4-2	TRBJ1-4	-	ASSQEGQGNEKLF
TRBV5-8	-	-	ASSSSGDFPYEQY
TRBV10-3	TRBJ1-5	-	AISTGNQPQH
TRBV11-2	TRBJ2-2	-	ASSLRSLAGGLNTGELF
TRBV27	TRBJ1-6	-	ASSFSTPTTGSPLH
TRBV9	TRBJ1-1	-	ASSIQGFSEAF
TRBV9	TRBJ2-2	-	ASSSEGLNTGELF
TRBV15	TRBJ1-4	-	ATSRDLPDRGRGRTNEKLF
TRBV7-9	TRBJ1-1	-	ASSLTGTPREAF
TRBV5-4	TRBJ2-5	-	ASSLRGGVKETQY
TRBV2	TRBJ2-1	-	ASRNWGRGVDNEQF
TRBV20-1	TRBJ1-2	-	SADEGLGYT
TRBV4-1	TRBJ2-1	-	ASSQRGQYNEQF
TRBV7-7	TRBJ2-1	-	ASSPRPGNEQF
TRBV6-5	TRBJ1-1	-	ASTKGGEMNTEAF
TRBV19	TRBJ2-2	once	ASSYLAGGSGELF
TRBV5-6	TRBJ1-1	-	ASSLVTRQGSLAF
TRBV6-5	TRBJ2-3	once	ASRMTGRTDTQY
TRBV4-1	TRBJ1-2	-	ASSQVGRGDYGYT
TRBV5-4	TRBJ2-1	-	ASSFDLAGGLF
TRBV5-1	TRBJ2-3	-	ASSLAHLTDTQY